Presented here are 21 T cell receptor beta chains from one specimen sequenced in a study of cytotoxic CD8 clonotypes in ibrutinib-treated CLL. Only in-frame clones appear in the TCRdb table, and some are missing; sequencing was by immunoSEQ multiplex PCR. The data show approximately 70,000 clones, about nine tenths seen once. The specimen comprised PBMCs, sampled after 12 months of ibrutinib treatment. These receptors originate from a human donor with chronic lymphocytic leukemia.

This chain connects TRBV7-3 to TRBJ2-3; 9 positions match TRBD2. After removal of 3 bases from V and 6 bases from J, the junction contained 4 bases not matched to a gene. Germline CDR1 SGHTA, CDR2 FQGTGA. The CDR3 covers 14 residues. CDR3 sequence (DNA): TGTGCCAGCAGCTTTAGCGGGAGTTTGGATACGCAGTATTTT. Translation gives CASSFSGSLDTQYF. Complete variable domain (other parts from reference TRBV7-3 and TRBJ2-3): GAGVSQTPSNKVTEKGKYVELRCDPISGHTALYWYRQSLGQGPEFLIYFQGTGAADDSGLPNDRFFAVRPEGSVSTLKIQRTERGDSAVYLCASSFSGSLDTQYFGPGTRLTVL.

The chain links TRBV5-1 to TRBJ1-1; unclear D gene. With 0 bases removed from V and 6 bases from J, the gap between germline ends came to 9 bases. The CDR3 has 13 amino acids. From germline, CDR1 is SGHRS and CDR2 YFSETQ. The CDR3 region is CASSLVGYAEAFF. CDR3 nucleotide sequence: TGCGCCAGCAGCTTGGTAGGGTACGCTGAAGCTTTCTTT.

The chain carries TRBV14 and TRBJ1-1; possibly TRBD1 for D (6 bases). Germline V gives CDR1 SGHDN, CDR2 FVKESK. This CDR3 has 13 amino acids. V lost 2 bases to trimming and J lost 10 bases, with 14 bases between them. CDR3 coding DNA: TGTGCCAGCAGCCAATTAGGGGGTTTGGTAGCTTTCTTT. Protein sequence: CASSQLGGLVAFF.

To note about this clone: Other DNA sequences in this specimen translate into the identical CDR3. This chain joins TRBV7-6 and TRBJ2-1, with D perhaps TRBD2 (5 bases). The CDR3 extends over 18 amino acids. Trimming took off 4 bases at V and 5 bases at J, with 24 bases between the two ends. From germline, CDR1 is SGHVS and CDR2 FNYEAQ. Written as DNA, the CDR3 is TGTGCCAGCAGCTCCCCCCGTAGCGAACGAAGCGTCCACAATGAGCAGTTCTTC. Amino acid sequence: CASSSPRSERSVHNEQFF.

V is TRBV10-3 and J is TRBJ2-1, with D tentatively TRBD2 (5 bases). Per the germline V gene, CDR1 is ENHRY and CDR2 is SYGVKD. The CDR3 extends over 17 amino acids. V was trimmed by 4 bases and J by 2 bases, leaving 18 bases between them. The CDR3 sequence is CAISGTTTTPPYNEQFF. CDR3 nucleotide sequence: TGTGCCATCAGTGGGACGACTACAACCCCCCCCTACAATGAGCAGTTCTTC.

CDR3 nucleotide sequence: TGTGCCATCAGTGGGGGTGAGGGACGGACGAACACTGAAGCTTTCTTT. This encodes CAISGGEGRTNTEAFF. V gene TRBV10-3 combines with J gene TRBJ1-1; TRBD1 is a possible D gene (5 bases). Germline V lookup: CDR1 ENHRY, CDR2 SYGVKD. This CDR3 has 16 residues. V shed 4 bases and J shed 1 base, with 16 bases lying between them.

The chain joins TRBV19 to TRBJ1-2; D not certain. Germline CDR1 reads LNHDA; CDR2 reads SQIVND (reference sequence). Trimming pared 5 bases from V and 2 bases from J, leaving 6 bases between. There are 12 residues in the CDR3. CDR3 nucleotides: TGTGCCAGTAGTCAGGCAAACTATGGCTACACCTTC. Translated: CASSQANYGYTF.

V is TRBV27 and J is TRBJ1-4; D not certain. In germline, CDR1 is MNHEY, CDR2 SMNVEV (reference sequence). The CDR3 sequence is 15 residues long. V was cut by 1 base and J by 6 bases, with 12 bases left in between. CDR3 in DNA: TGTGCCAGCAGTTTATTTGGGCAGCAATATGAAAAACTGTTTTTT. Protein product: CASSLFGQQYEKLFF.

This sequence joins TRBV19 and TRBJ1-1; maybe TRBD1 (5 bases). V dropped 10 bases and J dropped 0 bases, with 15 bases sitting between them. The CDR3 runs 14 residues. Germline values: CDR1 LNHDA, CDR2 SQIVND (reference sequence). The CDR3 DNA sequence: TGTGCCACCCGTCGGGCGGGGCTGAACACTGAAGCTTTCTTT. This sequence encodes CATRRAGLNTEAFF.

This CDR3 is CASRENGGAVNQPQHF. CDR3 DNA sequence: TGTGCCAGCAGAGAAAACGGTGGGGCGGTCAATCAGCCCCAGCATTTT. V and J are TRBV6-1 and TRBJ1-5, with D possibly being TRBD1 (5 bases). Germline values: CDR1 MNHNS, CDR2 SASEGT. The CDR3 is 16 residues long. V was clipped by 6 bases and J by 3 bases, with 18 bases between them.

The rearrangement links TRBV28 to TRBJ2-7; a weak D match, TRBD1 (5 bases). Germline assignment: CDR1 MDHEN and CDR2 SYDVKM. The CDR3 is 15 amino acids. V lost 6 bases to trimming and J lost 0 bases, with 15 bases between them. The CDR3 spells CASSLDSVSSYEQYF. The CDR3 nucleotides read TGTGCCAGCAGCCTCGACAGTGTGAGCTCCTACGAGCAGTACTTC.

CDR3 in DNA: TGTGCCAGCAGTGTCCCCGGGGAGTATGAAAAACTGTTTTTT. This sequence encodes CASSVPGEYEKLFF. The J gene is TRBJ1-4, the V gene TRBV25-1; D not resolved. Germline CDR1 and CDR2: MGHDK and SYGVNS. The V end lost 4 bases, the J end lost 6 bases, and 12 bases lay between the germline ends. The CDR3 sequence is 14 residues long. Using reference TRBV25-1 and TRBJ1-4 for the parts outside the CDR3, the full variable domain is EADIYQTPRYLVIGTGKKITLECSQTMGHDKMYWYQQDPGMELHLIHYSYGVNSTEKGDLSSESTVSRIRTEHFPLTLESARPSHTSQYLCASSVPGEYEKLFFGSGTQLSVL.

This clone was recorded a few times. V and J are TRBV28 and TRBJ1-5; the D gene is possibly TRBD1 (5 bases). Trimming removed 4 bases at V and 5 bases at J, with 12 bases between. In germline, CDR1 is MDHEN, CDR2 SYDVKM. This CDR3 comprises 14 residues. The chain's CDR3 is CASSWLQDDQPQHF. For the CDR3, the DNA is TGTGCCAGCAGTTGGTTACAGGATGATCAGCCCCAGCATTTT.

The rearrangement joins TRBV4-2 to TRBJ2-1; D remains ambiguous. CDR3 length: 16 amino acids. Germline lookup yields CDR1 LGHNA and CDR2 YNFKEQ. V lost 4 bases to trimming and J lost 0 bases, with 13 bases between them. The CDR3 loop reads CASSPSTGSSYNEQFF. CDR3 DNA: TGTGCCAGCAGCCCCTCGACTGGAAGCTCCTACAATGAGCAGTTCTTC.

The chain is built from TRBV6-1 and TRBJ2-3, with D unresolved. The CDR3 sequence is 12 residues long. Germline values: CDR1 MNHNS, CDR2 SASEGT. V was cut by 6 bases and J by 5 bases, with 9 bases left in between. The CDR3: CASRAWGDTQYF. DNA for the CDR3: TGTGCCAGCAGGGCGTGGGGAGATACGCAGTATTTT.

The V gene is TRBV9, the J gene TRBJ2-1; D not resolved. The CDR3 runs 15 residues. V was trimmed by 4 bases and J by 1 base, leaving 12 bases between them. Per the germline V gene, CDR1 is SGDLS and CDR2 is YYNGEE. In DNA form, the CDR3 reads TGTGCCAGCAGCCTAGGAAAGGGATCCTACAATGAGCAGTTCTTC. It codes for CASSLGKGSYNEQFF.

The chain is built from TRBV5-8 and TRBJ2-3; D tentatively reads TRBD1 or TRBD2 (5 bases each). CDR1 is SGHTS, CDR2 YDEGEE, per germline. This CDR3 contains 14 residues. V lost 3 bases to trimming and J lost 0 bases, with 8 bases between them. CDR3 in amino acids: CASSWGSSTDTQYF. CDR3 nucleotide sequence: TGTGCCAGCAGCTGGGGGTCGAGCACAGATACGCAGTATTTT.

This chain links TRBV19 with TRBJ2-3, with D possibly matching TRBD2 (6 bases). The CDR3 consists of 15 residues. CDR1 is LNHDA, CDR2 SQIVND, per germline (reference sequence). The ends were cut back, 3 bases at V and 2 bases at J, with 12 bases in the middle. The CDR3 DNA reads TGTGCCAGTAGTATCGAGGCTAGCGTCACAGATACGCAGTATTTT. Encoded protein: CASSIEASVTDTQYF.

The CDR3 reads CASGPSGGSYEQYF. The CDR3 nucleotides read TGTGCTAGTGGCCCCTCGGGGGGGTCCTACGAGCAGTACTTC. The rearrangement links TRBV12-5 to TRBJ2-7; 8 nucleotides line up with TRBD2. Per the germline V gene, CDR1 is LGHNT and CDR2 is FRNRAP. Trimming removed 6 bases from V and 1 base from J; junction bases left unmatched: 5. This CDR3 region has 14 residues.

This rearrangement joins TRBV5-1 to TRBJ1-5, with D unclear. CDR1 and CDR2 from the germline V gene are SGHRS and YFSETQ. The CDR3 is made up of 13 amino acids. The V end lost 4 bases, the J end lost 3 bases, and 8 bases lay between the germline ends. The CDR3 protein is CASSVQINQPQHF. CDR3 nucleotides: TGCGCCAGCAGCGTCCAGATCAATCAGCCCCAGCATTTT.

The chain combines TRBV5-1 with TRBJ2-2; 8 positions match TRBD1. The CDR3 is 15 amino acids. The trim removed 2 bases at V and 4 bases at J, leaving 4 bases unmatched. The V gene's germline CDR1 is SGHRS and CDR2 YFSETQ. CDR3 in DNA: TGCGCCAGCAGCTTCAGGGGGCTCGGCACCGGGGAGCTGTTTTTT. Protein: CASSFRGLGTGELFF.